This T cell receptor (beta chain) was sequenced for a study of a mutant IDH1 vaccine in newly diagnosed glioma. At the level of the study: Each patient was administered eight vaccinations, scheduled in weeks 1, 3, 5, 7, 11, 15, 19 and 23. Vaccination began 4-6 weeks post radiotherapy alone, or with temozolomide cycles.

As to this clone: Its specificity is unknown.

Time point defined: week 23, last vaccination. Doses comprised 300 ug of mutant IDH1 20-mer peptide each, plus topical imiquimod. Germline CDR1 and CDR2: SGHRS and YFSETQ. Trimming took off 0 bases at V and 4 bases at J, with 16 bases between the two ends. There are 16 residues in the CDR3. Repertoires were generated with immunoSEQ multiplex PCR, while TCRdb's copy carries only in-frame clones and drops some. The sample yields roughly 43,000 clones, around 85% seen once. The V call is TRBV5-1, the J call TRBJ1-2; D unresolved. This TCR came from a woman aged 18-29 years with glioma. Some clones in this sample may be carry-over from other donors' samples. The sample in question was PBMCs, obtained from a glioma patient whose treatment included an IDH1 peptide vaccine. The CDR3 nucleotides are TGCGCCAGCAGCTTGGAGGTTCAAGGGCTCACCTATGGCTACACCTTC. It is translated as CASSLEVQGLTYGYTF.